One sample yielded the 20 T cell receptor beta chains listed below, sequenced in a study of cytomegalovirus exposure and HLA in healthy donors. With 60 Vbeta and 13 Jbeta primers, the PCR was carried out. Profiling relied on immunoSEQ multiplex PCR, and the TCRdb table lists in-frame clones only, not all of them. The profile shows 74,000 or so clones, around three quarters of them singletons. Sequencing was carried out using PBMCs. Receptors originate from a middle-aged woman in good health and CMV-seronegative.

The chain couples TRBV5-1 to TRBJ1-1; D ambiguous. The V gene's germline CDR1 is SGHRS and CDR2 YFSETQ. V shed 7 bases and J shed 1 base, with 14 bases lying between them. The CDR3 loop spans 14 amino acids. The CDR3 is CASALQPANTEAFF. The CDR3 nucleotides read TGCGCCAGCGCCCTACAGCCAGCGAACACTGAAGCTTTCTTT.

The rearrangement links TRBV7-9 to TRBJ1-1, with 8 nucleotides matching TRBD1. In germline, CDR1 is SEHNR, CDR2 FQNEAQ (reference sequence). V gave up 3 bases and J gave up 5 bases; unmatched junction bases: 11. The CDR3 loop spans 16 amino acids. The CDR3 DNA is TGTGCCAGCAGCTTGACAGGGGCCACCAAGAAAACTGAAGCTTTCTTT. This gives the protein CASSLTGATKKTEAFF.

This clone was counted only a few times. This sequence joins TRBV9 and TRBJ1-1; 7 bases match TRBD1. In germline, CDR1 is SGDLS, CDR2 YYNGEE. With V trimmed by 2 bases and J by 1 base, 2 bases remained unmatched. The CDR3 spans 14 residues. In DNA, the CDR3 is TGTGCCAGCAGCGTCCGGGACAGGAACACTGAAGCTTTCTTT. It is translated as CASSVRDRNTEAFF.

In this sample, this clone turned up once. This chain joins TRBV7-9 and TRBJ1-5; D might be TRBD1 (6 bases). V was clipped by 4 bases and J by 1 base, with 14 bases between them. Germline values: CDR1 SEHNR, CDR2 FQNEAQ (reference sequence). The CDR3 has 16 amino acids. The CDR3 sequence is CASSSTQGLSNQPQHF. As DNA, the CDR3 is TGTGCCAGCAGCTCGACACAGGGTTTGAGCAATCAGCCCCAGCATTTT.

This clone was seen a single time. The chain employs TRBV10-1 and TRBJ1-1; D may be TRBD1 (5 bases). This CDR3 contains 13 residues. The V gene's germline CDR1 is WNHNN and CDR2 SYGVQD (reference sequence). Trimming shortened V by 10 bases and J by 0 bases, and 12 bases separated the two germline ends. CDR3 residues: CAIHGGLNTEAFF. CDR3 DNA sequence: TGCGCCATCCACGGGGGACTGAACACTGAAGCTTTCTTT.

V gene TRBV7-2 combines with J gene TRBJ2-7; tentative D call: TRBD2 (5 bases). V was pared by 1 base and J by 5 bases, with 9 bases between. Germline CDR1 reads SGHTA; CDR2 reads FQGNSA. The CDR3 is 13 residues long. CDR3 coding DNA: TGTGCCAGCAGCTTAGTGCGGGTTAACGAGCAGTACTTC. Its translation is CASSLVRVNEQYF.

The J gene is TRBJ2-1, the V gene TRBV19, with D possibly being TRBD1 (6 bases). Germline values: CDR1 LNHDA, CDR2 SQIVND (reference sequence). The V end was cut by 5 bases, the J end by 7 bases, with 18 bases between. The CDR3 consists of 15 residues. The DNA of the CDR3 is TGTGCCAGTAGTGTGGACAGTGGGCTCTGGAATGAGCAGTTCTTC. This codes for CASSVDSGLWNEQFF.

The V call is TRBV14, the J call TRBJ1-2, with D tentatively TRBD1 (6 bases). The CDR3 is 13 residues long. The germline V gene encodes CDR1 SGHDN and CDR2 FVKESK. V lost 0 bases to trimming and J lost 12 bases, with 14 bases between them. CDR3 in amino acids: CASSQDPRGMNTF. Written as DNA, the CDR3 is TGTGCCAGCAGCCAAGACCCAAGGGGGATGAACACCTTC.

As to this clone: Other DNA variants within this sample encode the same CDR3. The rearrangement joins TRBV5-1 to TRBJ2-7, with 11 bases that match TRBD2. The CDR3 sequence is 15 residues long. Germline V gene sequence: CDR1 SGHRS, CDR2 YFSETQ. Losses at the gene ends were 4 bases for V and 4 bases for J; bases not matched to a gene: 7. The CDR3 DNA is TGCGCCAGCAGCCTCGGACTAGCGGGTAATTACGAGCAGTACTTC. Protein: CASSLGLAGNYEQYF. The variable domain in full, completed from reference TRBV5-1 and TRBJ2-7, reads KAGVTQTPRYLIKTRGQQVTLSCSPISGHRSVSWYQQTPGQGLQFLFEYFSETQRNKGNFPGRFSGRQFSNSRSEMNVSTLELGDSALYLCASSLGLAGNYEQYFGPGTRLTVT.

The V and J genes are TRBV5-4 and TRBJ2-3; 7 bases fit TRBD1. In germline, CDR1 is SGHNT, CDR2 YYREEE (reference sequence). This CDR3 contains 15 residues. Losses at the gene ends were 4 bases for V and 6 bases for J; bases not matched to a gene: 11. The DNA for the CDR3 is TGTGCCAGCAGCCAAATCAGACAGGGCGAGGATACGCAGTATTTT. Translated, it gives CASSQIRQGEDTQYF.

V is TRBV30 and J is TRBJ1-5; D is unresolved. The CDR3 spans 15 residues. Trimming took 1 base from V and 3 from J, leaving 13 bases between them. The germline V gene has CDR1 GTSNPN and CDR2 SVGIG (reference sequence). The CDR3 reads CAWSDRSLNNQPQHF. The CDR3 bases are TGTGCCTGGAGTGATCGGTCTCTCAACAATCAGCCCCAGCATTTT.

This chain connects TRBV27 to TRBJ2-7, with TRBD1 identical over 7 bases. The CDR3 loop spans 15 amino acids. V lost 4 bases and J lost 3; bases outside the gene matches: 9. Germline assignment: CDR1 MNHEY and CDR2 SMNVEV (reference sequence). The CDR3 nucleotides are TGTGCCAGCAGTTCCGGACAGGTGACATACTACGAGCAGTACTTC. As protein: CASSSGQVTYYEQYF.

In this sample, this clone turned up a few times. The chain uses TRBV10-2 and TRBJ2-1; the match to TRBD2 covers 8 bases. The CDR3 has 16 amino acids. After removal of 2 bases from V and 4 bases from J, the junction contained 7 bases not matched to a gene. Germline assignment: CDR1 WSHSY and CDR2 SAAADI. The CDR3: CASSEPRTSRYNEQFF. CDR3 DNA sequence: TGCGCCAGCAGTGAGCCTCGGACTAGCAGATACAATGAGCAGTTCTTC.

The gene calls are TRBV7-2 and TRBJ1-5; TRBD1 might be the D (5 bases). V gave up 5 bases and J gave up 0 bases, with 14 bases separating them. The germline gives CDR1 SGHTA, CDR2 FQGNSA. CDR3 length: 16 residues. CDR3 region: CASSKGRGDSNQPQHF. CDR3 in DNA: TGTGCCAGCAGCAAAGGACGGGGGGATAGCAATCAGCCCCAGCATTTT.

V gene TRBV19 combines with J gene TRBJ2-2; D call uncertain. Trimming removed 5 bases from V and 6 bases from J, with 10 bases in between. From germline, CDR1 is LNHDA and CDR2 SQIVND (reference sequence). The CDR3 totals 13 residues. The CDR3 spells CASSLTSAGELFF. The CDR3 DNA sequence: TGTGCCAGTAGTTTAACAAGCGCCGGGGAGCTGTTTTTT.

The chain links TRBV28 to TRBJ1-2; 9 nucleotides match TRBD1. The CDR3 has 15 residues. Germline CDR1 MDHEN, CDR2 SYDVKM. Trimming cost V 1 base and J 6 bases; bases outside gene matches: 6. Here the CDR3 reads CASSLYRTGGDGYTF. CDR3 sequence (DNA): TGTGCCAGCAGTTTATATAGAACAGGGGGCGATGGCTACACCTTC.

The chain joins TRBV29-1 to TRBJ1-4; D remains ambiguous. Looked up from germline, CDR1 is SQVTM and CDR2 is ANQGSEA. The CDR3 is 14 residues long. The germline V and J ends were trimmed by 4 bases and 0 bases, with 9 bases remaining between them. DNA of the CDR3: TGCAGCGTTGGGTACAGCTCAACTAATGAAAAACTGTTTTTT. Its protein product is CSVGYSSTNEKLFF. The whole variable domain, filled in from reference TRBV29-1 and TRBJ1-4, reads SAVISQKPSRDICQRGTSLTIQCQVDSQVTMMFWYRQQPGQSLTLIATANQGSEATYESGFVIDKFPISRPNLTFSTLTVSNMSPEDSSIYLCSVGYSSTNEKLFFGSGTQLSVL.

The gene calls are TRBV2 and TRBJ1-5, with a tentative D call TRBD1 (5 bases). Per germline, CDR1 SNHLY and CDR2 FYNNEI. The CDR3 totals 13 residues. V was pared by 5 bases and J by 5 bases, with 10 bases between. CDR3 protein: CASSRRGDQPQHF. CDR3 sequence (DNA): TGTGCCAGCAGTCGTAGGGGTGATCAGCCCCAGCATTTT.

The chain employs TRBV10-2 and TRBJ2-7; 7 bases are shared with TRBD1. Looked up from germline, CDR1 is WSHSY and CDR2 is SAAADI. The ends lost 2 bases at V and 3 bases at J; junction bases unmatched: 4. The CDR3 runs to 14 residues. CDR3 sequence (DNA): TGCGCCAGCAGTGAGCGGACAGGTTACTACGAGCAGTACTTC. Amino acid sequence: CASSERTGYYEQYF.

The V call is TRBV5-1, the J call TRBJ1-4; D call uncertain. Germline V gene data show CDR1 as SGHRS and CDR2 as YFSETQ. Deletions cut 4 bases from V and 7 bases from J, with 8 bases between. This CDR3 is 12 amino acids long. DNA of the CDR3: TGCGCCAGCAGCCCGCCGGGTGAAAAACTGTTTTTT. Its translation: CASSPPGEKLFF.